This TCR beta chain is drawn from a study of T cell clonality in common variable immunodeficiency. Study outcomes and limitations: Compared with healthy controls, CVID subjects showed increased TCRbeta clonality, mostly in about a third. In common variable immunodeficiency, TCR beta chains reportedly carried fewer deletions and N-nucleotide insertions.

As for this clone: Its antigen is unidentified. The read comes to an end 3 residues before the CDR3 does, leaving the germline J gene to fill in the end.

Profiling relied on immunoSEQ multiplex PCR, and the TCRdb table lists in-frame clones only, not all of them. In total the sample includes approximately 28,000 clones, none of them seen once. Trimming took 1 base from V and 5 from J, leaving 12 bases between them. This CDR3 spans 15 amino acids. CDR1 is SGHVS and CDR2 is FQNEAQ in the germline V gene. The chain uses TRBV7-8 and TRBJ1-5, with a weak D call TRBD1 (5 bases). The TCR originated in a human donor with common variable immunodeficiency. The sample was peripheral blood mononuclear cells. The sequenced CDR3 bases are TGTGCCAGCAGCTTAGACAGGTTAAGCGATCAGCCC. It translates to CASSLDRLSDQP. The entire CDR3 protein is CASSLDRLSDQPQHF.